Each of the 2 T cell receptor beta chains below was sequenced from the same sample in a study of blood T cells in healthy people across ages. Alongside a J-beta primer mix, a sample-barcoded 5' primer served in a second PCR lasting about 7 to 11 cycles. TCRdb analysed the 5' RACE reads with MiXCR anew, one entry per CDR3 protein. The sample records about 970,000 distinct CDR3 sequences, 51% being singletons. Sequencing was done on a sample of blood. All receptors derive from an older woman in good health.

This rearrangement joins TRBV5-5 to TRBJ2-2; D remains unclear. Trimming shortened V by 3 bases and J by 7 bases, and 10 bases separated the two germline ends. Germline V CDR1 and CDR2: SGHKS, YYEKEE (reference sequence). The CDR3 covers 13 residues. DNA of the CDR3: TGTGCCAGCAGCTCCTCCCGGGTCGGGGAGCTGTTTTTT. It is translated as CASSSSRVGELFF.

A few counts support this clonotype. The gene calls are TRBV28 and TRBJ2-3; TRBD1 matches at 9 bases. The length of the CDR3 is 17 residues. CDR1 and CDR2 from the germline V gene are MDHEN and SYDVKM. The V gene end was trimmed by 2 bases and the J gene end by 3 bases; junction bases not matched to a gene: 9. The DNA of the CDR3 is TGTGCCAGCAGTTTACCTCTCCGGGACAGGGCAACAGATACGCAGTATTTT. This encodes CASSLPLRDRATDTQYF.